This TCR beta chain was profiled in a study of OX40 agonist ivuxolimab in advanced cancers. CDR3 size: 14 residues. Trimming cost V 6 bases and J 7 bases, with 18 bases left between them. Germline CDR1 is SGHAT and CDR2 is FQDESV (reference sequence). Assay used: immunoSEQ multiplex PCR; TCRdb lists only in-frame clones, some missing. The sample carries roughly 11,000 clones, 70% to 85% recorded once. The chain is built from TRBV11-1 and TRBJ1-1; D is perhaps TRBD1 (6 bases). The origin of this receptor is an adult with an advanced solid tumor such as melanoma, head and neck, liver or kidney cancer. Material: CD4+ or CD8+ T cells sorted from blood, obtained in a trial of the OX40 agonist ivuxolimab. CDR3 DNA: TGTGCCAGCAGGGTCACGACAGGACGGAGTGAAGCTTTCTTT. Its translation: CASRVTTGRSEAFF.